This TCR beta chain was found in a study of CD8 T cells in Susac syndrome. Random hexamers served to reverse transcribe roughly 0.45 to 1 ug RNA. TCRdb reanalysed the immunoSEQ multiplex PCR reads using MiXCR and keeps one entry per CDR3 protein. The sample lists 150,000 to 200,000 distinct CDR3 sequences, just under 95% occurring once. This CDR3 region has 11 residues. Deletions cut 10 bases from V and 4 bases from J, with 8 bases between. The TCR comes from a human donor in good health. The rearrangement uses TRBV23-1 and TRBJ2-1, with a tentative D call TRBD1 (5 bases). TRBV23-1 is filed as an ORF, its function uncertain. Sequencing was performed on CD4+ T cells from PBMCs. For the CDR3, the DNA is TGCGCCAAGGGGAAGTACAATGAGCAGTTCTTC. Protein sequence: CAKGKYNEQFF.